This TCR beta chain was recovered during a study of blood T cell repertoires in COVID-19. As for the study in general: Acute-phase and convalescent COVID-19 samples originated in the United States, Italy and Spain.

This clone is a singleton in its sample. This CDR3 is built from 16 residues. Trimming removed 6 bases from V and 2 bases from J; junction bases left unmatched: 8. The germline V gene encodes CDR1 MNHEY and CDR2 SVGEGT. Profiled with immunoSEQ multiplex PCR; TCRdb holds only in-frame clones, not every one. Here the sample spans about 56,000 clones, roughly 87% being singletons. Followed over time, Seattle patients had been enrolled while infection was active. The chain carries TRBV6-2 or TRBV6-3 and TRBJ2-3; 10 bases are shared with TRBD2. The TCR originated in a woman aged 55-70 years with COVID-19, enrolled during active disease. Input material: peripheral blood. Written as DNA, the CDR3 is TGTGCCAGCAGCCCCCTAGGACTAGCGGCCACAGATACGCAGTATTTT. It codes for CASSPLGLAATDTQYF.